This T cell receptor beta chain was captured by sequencing in a study of blood T cells in healthy people across ages. Broader study findings: Comparison with aged donors showed that long-lived donors had more naive CD4+ cells and higher diversity. CMV status of donors was unknown, possibly confounding expanded clonotype changes.

A second roughly 7 to 11 cycle PCR used barcoded and J-beta primers. A 12-random-nucleotide template-switch adaptor tagged each cDNA molecule. Via MiXCR, TCRdb re-called the 5' RACE reads, giving one row per CDR3 protein. This sample has 450,000 to 700,000 distinct CDR3 sequences, with approximately 27% found just once. V lost 8 bases to trimming and J lost 4 bases; unmatched junction nucleotides: 14. The CDR3 is 15 residues long. From germline, CDR1 is LNHDA and CDR2 SQIVND (reference sequence). Notes on this clonotype: Its antigen remains unidentified.

They isolated at least 7 million PBMCs from each sample. The specimen sequenced was blood. The chain links TRBV19 to TRBJ2-7; TRBD1 agrees at 7 bases. This receptor was obtained from a woman in her sixties or seventies in good health. The CDR3 sequence is CASGPIDREGYEQYF. CDR3 bases: TGTGCCAGTGGACCTATAGACAGGGAAGGTTACGAGCAGTACTTC.